Each of the 8 T cell receptor beta chains below was sequenced from the same sample in a study of shared clonotypes between healthy human individuals. Repertoires were generated with immunoSEQ multiplex PCR, while TCRdb's copy carries only in-frame clones and drops some. The sample gives under 1,100,000 clones, about three quarters of which show up once; approximately 1.5% is in the top ten. Sequencing input: memory CD4+ T cells sorted from blood. Specified subset: CD45RA-negative fraction. The receptors stem from a young man in good health.

This chain uses TRBV10-3 with TRBJ2-1, with 8 positions matching TRBD2. V lost 6 bases, J lost 8 bases, and 3 bases stayed unmatched. CDR3 length: 12 residues. CDR1 and CDR2 from the germline V gene are ENHRY and SYGVKD. The CDR3 coding sequence is TGTGCCATCAGGGGACTAGAGGATGAGCAGTTCTTC. This sequence encodes CAIRGLEDEQFF.

This clone was seen ten or more times. Other DNA sequences of this sample code for an identical CDR3. The chain combines TRBV27 with TRBJ1-6; TRBD1 matches 10 bases. Per the germline V gene, CDR1 is MNHEY and CDR2 is SMNVEV (reference sequence). V dropped 4 bases and J dropped 8; count of bases not matched to a gene: 5. The CDR3 length is 15 residues. The CDR3 DNA sequence: TGTGCCAGCAGTTCCAGGACAGGGGGTTATTCACCCCTCCACTTT. It translates to CASSSRTGGYSPLHF.

The rearrangement uses TRBV4-1 and TRBJ2-7; the match to TRBD1 covers 8 bases. The CDR3 is 14 amino acids. Germline CDR1 MGHRA, CDR2 YSYEKL. Trimming cost V 1 base and J 7 bases; bases outside gene matches: 6. CDR3 in amino acids: CASSQADRVLEQYF. The CDR3 DNA follows: TGCGCCAGCAGCCAAGCGGACAGGGTATTAGAGCAGTACTTC.

The J gene is TRBJ1-3, the V gene TRBV6-6; tentative D call: TRBD1 (5 bases). Germline lookup yields CDR1 MNHNY and CDR2 SVGAGI (reference sequence). Trimming left V 2 bases short and J 0 bases short, with 8 bases between. The CDR3 is made up of 15 amino acids. The CDR3 region has the DNA TGTGCCAGCAGTTACGGGGGAAGCTCTGGAAACACCATATATTTT. As protein: CASSYGGSSGNTIYF.

Remarks on this clone: This specimen includes other DNA sequences encoding the same CDR3. This sequence joins TRBV5-1 and TRBJ1-6; TRBD1 might be the D (6 bases). V was cut by 0 bases and J by 6 bases, with 10 bases left in between. The CDR3 spans 15 residues. Germline CDR1 SGHRS, CDR2 YFSETQ. The CDR3 spells CASSLGGQGNSPLHF. The CDR3 DNA reads TGCGCCAGCAGCTTGGGGGGGCAGGGTAATTCACCCCTCCACTTT.

The rearrangement joins TRBV7-2 to TRBJ2-2, with 11 bases that match TRBD2. Looked up from germline, CDR1 is SGHTA and CDR2 is FQGNSA. The CDR3 length is 13 residues. V was pared by 11 bases and J by 4 bases, with 3 bases of the junction left unmatched. In nucleotides, the CDR3 is TGTGCCTCTAGCGGGAGGCTCACCGGGGAGCTGTTTTTT. Translated: CASSGRLTGELFF.

The rearrangement uses TRBV6-6 and TRBJ1-4; 7 nucleotides line up with TRBD1. The V gene end was trimmed by 2 bases and the J gene end by 4 bases; junction bases not matched to a gene: 1. Germline V CDR1 and CDR2: MNHNY, SVGAGI (reference sequence). The CDR3 has 14 amino acids. DNA for the CDR3: TGTGCCAGCAGTTACGGGACAGTTAATGAAAAACTGTTTTTT. This sequence encodes CASSYGTVNEKLFF.

The J gene is TRBJ2-7, the V gene TRBV6-5; D could derive from TRBD1 or TRBD2 (6 bases each). This CDR3 has 11 amino acids. Germline lookup yields CDR1 MNHEY and CDR2 SVGAGI. The V and J ends lost 7 bases and 7 bases respectively, with 11 bases between them. CDR3 sequence: CASNRAGEQYF. In DNA form, the CDR3 reads TGTGCCAGCAACAGGGCGGGAGAGCAGTACTTC.